The 30 T cell receptor beta chains listed next were all sequenced from one sample in a study of control samples from healthy donors and cancer patients. Assay used: immunoSEQ multiplex PCR; TCRdb lists only in-frame clones, some missing. The profile shows tens of thousands of clones, around 90% of them singletons. Material: PBMCs. The receptors derive from a woman aged 40-49 years with head and neck cancer.

This sequence joins TRBV19 and TRBJ2-1; 8 nucleotides align to TRBD2. Germline assignment: CDR1 LNHDA and CDR2 SQIVND (reference sequence). This CDR3 contains 16 residues. V was clipped by 5 bases and J by 7 bases; unmatched bases: 13. CDR3 DNA: TGTGCCAGTAGTGGACTAACTAGCGGAGGGAGTAATGAGCAGTTCTTC. It yields the protein CASSGLTSGGSNEQFF.

The chain uses TRBV18 and TRBJ2-2; possibly TRBD1 or TRBD2 for D (5 bases each). Between the trimmed V and J ends, which lost 7 bases and 0 bases, there was a span of 12 bases. Germline CDR1 KGHSH, CDR2 LQKENI. The CDR3 has 15 amino acids. The CDR3, as DNA: TGTGCCAGCTTCCCAGGGACGGCGAACACCGGGGAGCTGTTTTTT. Its translation: CASFPGTANTGELFF. Based on the CDR3 plus reference TRBV18 and TRBJ2-2, the full variable domain is NAGVMQNPRHLVRRRGQEARLRCSPMKGHSHVYWYRQLPEEGLKFMVYLQKENIIDESGMPKERFSAEFPKEGPSILRIQQVVRGDSAAYFCASFPGTANTGELFFGEGSRLTVL.

The J gene is TRBJ2-7, the V gene TRBV5-1; TRBD2 aligns across 9 bases. The junction had 19 bases not matched to a gene; V was cut back by 2 bases and J by 4 bases. CDR1 is SGHRS and CDR2 is YFSETQ in the germline V gene. CDR3 length equals 19 residues. CDR3 bases: TGCGCCAGCAGCTTCGAGCCTCCGGGACTAGCTCAATTCCTATACGAGCAGTACTTC. Residues: CASSFEPPGLAQFLYEQYF.

V is TRBV27 and J is TRBJ1-1; D is undetermined. The CDR3 consists of 13 residues. V lost 6 bases and J lost 5, with 13 bases in between. Germline CDR1 MNHEY, CDR2 SMNVEV (reference sequence). CDR3 nucleotides: TGTGCCAGCAGAGGAAACCGTCTAACTGAAGCTTTCTTT. Protein sequence: CASRGNRLTEAFF.

The V gene is TRBV3-1 (or the pseudogene TRBV3-2), the J gene TRBJ2-1; 12 bases are a match to TRBD1. V lost 3 bases to trimming and J lost 5 bases; unmatched junction nucleotides: 11. This CDR3 has 18 residues. The germline V gene has CDR1 LGHDT and CDR2 YNNKEL (reference sequence). The CDR3 loop reads CASSQSDPRDRGHNEQFF. CDR3 in DNA: TGTGCCAGCAGCCAGAGCGACCCTCGGGACAGGGGGCACAATGAGCAGTTCTTC.

J is TRBJ1-2 and V is TRBV24-1; a possible D gene is TRBD1 (5 bases). CDR1 KGHDR and CDR2 SFDVKD come from the germline V gene. The CDR3 has 14 amino acids. V gave up 3 bases and J gave up 4 bases, with 11 bases separating them. The CDR3 reads CATSDTRAGYGYTF. For the CDR3, the DNA is TGTGCCACCAGTGATACCAGGGCAGGCTATGGCTACACCTTC.

The chain couples TRBV6-6 to TRBJ1-1; D uncertain. This CDR3 region has 13 residues. Germline CDR1 reads MNHNY; CDR2 reads SVGAGI (reference sequence). The V end lost 7 bases, the J end lost 2 bases, and 11 bases lay between the germline ends. The CDR3 DNA reads as TGTGCCAGCACCTATCGGGCTAACACTGAAGCTTTCTTT. Its translation is CASTYRANTEAFF.

The chain recombines TRBV6-5 with TRBJ1-3, with 7 bases fitting TRBD1. Germline V gives CDR1 MNHEY, CDR2 SVGAGI. The CDR3 extends over 15 amino acids. V dropped 7 bases and J dropped 3; count of bases not matched to a gene: 9. CDR3 DNA: TGTGCCAGCATCCAGCGGGCAGGGGGTGGAAACACCATATATTTT. Translated, it gives CASIQRAGGGNTIYF.

This sequence joins TRBV10-3 and TRBJ2-3, with 9 bases identical to TRBD2. The CDR3 sequence is 14 residues long. Germline V gene lookup returns CDR1 ENHRY and CDR2 SYGVKD. The junction had 10 bases not matched to a gene; V was cut back by 11 bases and J by 4 bases. For the CDR3, the DNA is TGTGCCGCCGATAGCGGGAGAGCATCAGATACGCAGTATTTT. It yields the protein CAADSGRASDTQYF.

The V gene is TRBV27, the J gene TRBJ2-7; D perhaps matches TRBD2 (7 bases). Germline-derived CDR1 and CDR2 are MNHEY and SMNVEV (reference sequence). The CDR3 is made up of 16 amino acids. V was trimmed by 2 bases and J by 4 bases, leaving 18 bases between them. CDR3 nucleotide sequence: TGTGCCAGCAGTTTAACGAGCGGGACAATCCCATACGAGCAGTACTTC. Protein sequence: CASSLTSGTIPYEQYF.

This chain connects TRBV2 to TRBJ1-2; 7 nucleotides line up with TRBD1. Germline V gives CDR1 SNHLY, CDR2 FYNNEI. The CDR3 is 14 residues long. After removal of 5 bases from V and 2 bases from J, the junction contained 5 bases not matched to a gene. The CDR3 reads CASSPRGTNYGYTF. The CDR3 DNA sequence: TGTGCCAGCAGTCCCAGGGGGACGAACTATGGCTACACCTTC.

This chain links TRBV19 with TRBJ2-4, with D unclear. V was clipped by 0 bases and J by 1 base, with 13 bases between them. Germline CDR1 is LNHDA and CDR2 is SQIVND (reference sequence). There are 17 residues in the CDR3. This CDR3 is CASSIDGRSVAKNIQYF. CDR3 sequence (DNA): TGTGCCAGTAGTATAGATGGGCGGAGCGTGGCCAAAAACATTCAGTACTTC.

V is TRBV19 and J is TRBJ1-6; D might be TRBD1 (5 bases). Germline V lookup: CDR1 LNHDA, CDR2 SQIVND (reference sequence). This CDR3 spans 13 amino acids. Trimming took off 3 bases at V and 6 bases at J, with 6 bases between the two ends. DNA for the CDR3: TGTGCCAGTAGTATGGGGGTTAATTCACCCCTCCACTTT. It is translated as CASSMGVNSPLHF.

This chain connects TRBV28 to TRBJ2-3; 10 bases map to TRBD2. This CDR3 is built from 18 residues. Germline V gene sequence: CDR1 MDHEN, CDR2 SYDVKM. The V and J ends lost 6 bases and 1 base, in that order; junction bases with no gene match: 13. In nucleotides, the CDR3 is TGTGCCAGCAGCCCTAGAGCGGGAGGGCCTTTCGGCACAGATACGCAGTATTTT. Translation gives CASSPRAGGPFGTDTQYF.

V gene TRBV3-1 (or the pseudogene TRBV3-2) combines with J gene TRBJ1-1; D call uncertain. CDR1 and CDR2 from the germline V gene are LGHDT and YNNKEL (reference sequence). This CDR3 is built from 13 residues. Trimming shortened V by 5 bases and J by 0 bases, and 7 bases separated the two germline ends. CDR3: CASSSQMNTEAFF. The CDR3 region has the DNA TGTGCCAGCAGCTCTCAAATGAACACTGAAGCTTTCTTT.

This sequence joins TRBV7-9 and TRBJ1-2, with TRBD1 matching over 7 bases. The CDR3 totals 14 residues. V lost 6 bases, J lost 4 bases, and 8 bases stayed unmatched. Germline CDR1 is SEHNR and CDR2 is FQNEAQ (reference sequence). The CDR3 here is CASRSSTGAYGYTF. Here the CDR3 DNA reads TGTGCCAGCAGATCAAGCACAGGGGCCTATGGCTACACCTTC.

The V and J genes are TRBV5-4 and TRBJ1-1; D is ambiguous. The germline gives CDR1 SGHNT, CDR2 YYREEE (reference sequence). This CDR3 is built from 16 residues. Trimming took off 1 base at V and 2 bases at J, with 15 bases between the two ends. CDR3 sequence: CASSLSLVLGNTEAFF. DNA of the CDR3: TGTGCCAGCAGCTTGTCTTTAGTGTTAGGAAACACTGAAGCTTTCTTT.

The gene calls are TRBV4-1 and TRBJ1-1; D gene ambiguous. This CDR3 is 14 amino acids long. Germline V gene sequence: CDR1 MGHRA, CDR2 YSYEKL. V gave up 1 base and J gave up 8 bases, with 14 bases separating them. The CDR3 sequence is CASSQGTVLLEAFF. The CDR3 coding sequence is TGCGCCAGCAGCCAAGGGACCGTCCTCTTAGAAGCTTTCTTT.

The V gene is TRBV4-1, the J gene TRBJ2-1; either TRBD1 or TRBD2 may supply D (6 bases each). The CDR3 loop spans 15 amino acids. The V gene lost 1 base and the J gene lost 9 bases, with 16 bases spanning the gap. Germline CDR1 and CDR2: MGHRA and YSYEKL. The CDR3: CASSQAGGTLLEQFF. In DNA form, the CDR3 reads TGCGCCAGCAGCCAAGCCGGAGGGACATTGCTTGAGCAGTTCTTC.

The V and J genes are TRBV7-9 and TRBJ2-1; the match to TRBD2 covers 9 bases. From germline, CDR1 is SEHNR and CDR2 FQNEAQ (reference sequence). The CDR3 length is 16 residues. V dropped 6 bases and J dropped 3; count of bases not matched to a gene: 9. As DNA, the CDR3 is TGTGCCAGCAGGGCGGGACTAGCAGACTACTACAATGAGCAGTTCTTC. Protein product: CASRAGLADYYNEQFF.

The chain has TRBV18 and TRBJ2-1, with D perhaps matching TRBD1 (5 bases). Germline loops: CDR1 KGHSH, CDR2 LQKENI. This CDR3 spans 16 amino acids. V was pared by 3 bases and J by 3 bases, with 15 bases between. The CDR3 DNA is TGTGCCAGCTCACCGGCCCAGGGCGCGAACTACAATGAGCAGTTCTTC. Protein sequence: CASSPAQGANYNEQFF. The full variable domain, with the rest looked up from reference TRBV18 and TRBJ2-1, is NAGVMQNPRHLVRRRGQEARLRCSPMKGHSHVYWYRQLPEEGLKFMVYLQKENIIDESGMPKERFSAEFPKEGPSILRIQQVVRGDSAAYFCASSPAQGANYNEQFFGPGTRLTVL.

This chain uses TRBV7-9 with TRBJ1-3, with a possible D match to TRBD1 (5 bases). CDR3 length: 15 residues. The germline V gene has CDR1 SEHNR and CDR2 FQNEAQ (reference sequence). Trimming took off 5 bases at V and 7 bases at J, with 18 bases between the two ends. The CDR3, as DNA: TGTGCCAGCAGCCCGCCCGGGGCAGTGGGGAACACCATATATTTT. It yields the protein CASSPPGAVGNTIYF.

The chain employs TRBV10-3 and TRBJ2-1, with D possibly being TRBD1 (5 bases). Germline V gene sequence: CDR1 ENHRY, CDR2 SYGVKD. V was pared by 4 bases and J by 2 bases, with 18 bases between. This CDR3 contains 17 residues. CDR3 sequence (DNA): TGTGCCATCAGTGGAAGGCTAGGGGAAGTGCCCTACAATGAGCAGTTCTTC. Translating gives CAISGRLGEVPYNEQFF.

The V and J genes are TRBV15 and TRBJ2-1, with TRBD1 matching over 10 bases. The CDR3 totals 17 residues. Germline lookup yields CDR1 LNHNV and CDR2 YYDKDF (reference sequence). The junction had 5 bases not matched to a gene; V was cut back by 0 bases and J by 3 bases. CDR3 loop: CATSRDGRDRGYNEQFF. CDR3 bases: TGTGCCACCAGCAGAGACGGCCGGGACAGGGGCTACAATGAGCAGTTCTTC.

The rearrangement joins TRBV4-1 to TRBJ2-4; 14 bases agree with TRBD2. The germline gives CDR1 MGHRA, CDR2 YSYEKL. V gave up 0 bases and J gave up 8 bases; unmatched junction bases: 6. The CDR3 is 17 amino acids. CDR3 nucleotide sequence: TGCGCCAGCAGCCAAGATCGGACTAGCGGGAGGATAGACATTCAGTACTTC. This translates into CASSQDRTSGRIDIQYF.

This clone was detected once. The chain links TRBV5-1 to TRBJ1-1; D is undetermined. Germline V gives CDR1 SGHRS, CDR2 YFSETQ. The CDR3 totals 15 residues. Trimming stripped 4 bases from V and 0 bases from J, with 13 bases between. CDR3 protein: CASSLSGFLNTEAFF. CDR3 in DNA: TGCGCCAGCAGCCTATCCGGCTTCTTGAACACTGAAGCTTTCTTT.

J is TRBJ2-5 and V is TRBV3-1 (or the pseudogene TRBV3-2), with D uncertain. The V end was cut by 1 base, the J end by 5 bases, with 5 bases between. CDR3 length equals 12 residues. Germline CDR1 and CDR2: LGHDT and YNNKEL (reference sequence). The CDR3 protein is CASSQVRETQYF. For the CDR3, the DNA is TGTGCCAGCAGCCAAGTTCGCGAGACCCAGTACTTC.

The chain links TRBV2 to TRBJ2-7, with TRBD2 identical over 10 bases. The junction had 10 bases not matched to a gene; V was cut back by 6 bases and J by 5 bases. The CDR3 extends over 15 amino acids. CDR1 is SNHLY and CDR2 is FYNNEI in the germline V gene. In nucleotides, the CDR3 is TGTGCCAGCAGCCGACAGCGGGAGGGCTTCGACGAGCAGTACTTC. Protein sequence: CASSRQREGFDEQYF.

In its sample, this clone was seen a few times. The genes are TRBV13 and TRBJ2-2; no definite D call. V gave up 5 bases and J gave up 1 base, with 11 bases separating them. The CDR3 extends over 15 amino acids. Germline CDR1 and CDR2: PRHDT and FYEKMQ (reference sequence). CDR3 amino acids: CASSPETGNTGELFF. DNA of the CDR3: TGTGCCAGCAGCCCCGAAACCGGGAACACCGGGGAGCTGTTTTTT.

The chain uses TRBV7-2 and TRBJ2-5; the D gene is possibly TRBD1 (6 bases). The CDR3 is made up of 12 amino acids. The V gene's germline CDR1 is SGHTA and CDR2 FQGNSA. V dropped 6 bases and J dropped 5 bases, with 10 bases sitting between them. CDR3 sequence reads: CASRGARETQYF. DNA of the CDR3: TGTGCCAGCAGGGGGGCGCGCGAGACCCAGTACTTC.